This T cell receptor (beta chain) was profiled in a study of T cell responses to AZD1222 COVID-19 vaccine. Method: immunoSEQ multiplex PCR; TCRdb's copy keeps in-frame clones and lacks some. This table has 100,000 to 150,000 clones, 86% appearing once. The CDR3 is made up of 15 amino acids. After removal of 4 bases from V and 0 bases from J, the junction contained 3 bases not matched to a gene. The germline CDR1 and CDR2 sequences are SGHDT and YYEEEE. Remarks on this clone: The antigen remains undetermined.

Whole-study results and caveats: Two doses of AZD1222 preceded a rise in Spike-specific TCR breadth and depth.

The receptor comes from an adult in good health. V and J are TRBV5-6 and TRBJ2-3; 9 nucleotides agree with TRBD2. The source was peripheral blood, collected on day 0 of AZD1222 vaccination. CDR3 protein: CASSQGLASTDTQYF. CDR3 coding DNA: TGTGCCAGCAGCCAGGGACTAGCTAGCACAGATACGCAGTATTTT.